A single sample is the source of the 18 T cell receptor beta chains below, sequenced in a study of blood T cell repertoires in COVID-19. TCRdb keeps only in-frame clones here, not all; method: immunoSEQ multiplex PCR. The sample lists 80,000 to 90,000 clones; 70% to 90% were seen once. Material: peripheral blood. The source of these receptors is an elderly woman with COVID-19, enrolled during active disease.

V usage is TRBV5-1 and J usage is TRBJ2-5, with a tentative D call TRBD2 (6 bases). This CDR3 is 15 amino acids long. Germline lookup yields CDR1 SGHRS and CDR2 YFSETQ. V was clipped by 2 bases and J by 3 bases, with 14 bases between them. The CDR3 loop is CASSFGGSLEETQYF. Here the CDR3 DNA reads TGCGCCAGCAGCTTTGGGGGGAGCTTGGAAGAGACCCAGTACTTC.

The chain links TRBV11-2 to TRBJ1-2; 8 bases fit TRBD1. The CDR3 is 16 residues long. After removal of 4 bases from V and 4 bases from J, the junction contained 11 bases not matched to a gene. Looked up from germline, CDR1 is SGHAT and CDR2 is FQNNGV. The chain's CDR3 is CASSSLDRVVSYGYTF. The CDR3 nucleotides are TGTGCCAGCAGCTCACTGGACAGGGTCGTAAGCTATGGCTACACCTTC.

The chain employs TRBV6-2 or TRBV6-3 and TRBJ2-7, with 8 bases matching TRBD2. This CDR3 contains 16 residues. Germline CDR1 MNHEY, CDR2 SVGEGT. V lost 5 bases to trimming and J lost 5 bases; unmatched junction nucleotides: 14. In DNA, the CDR3 is TGTGCCAGCAGTAATCTTAGAGGGACTAGGGCCCACGAGCAGTACTTC. It codes for CASSNLRGTRAHEQYF.

This chain connects TRBV19 to TRBJ2-2; D is unclear. V shed 5 bases and J shed 3 bases, with 7 bases lying between them. Germline assignment: CDR1 LNHDA and CDR2 SQIVND (reference sequence). The CDR3 totals 13 residues. CDR3 residues: CASSPSHTGELFF. CDR3 DNA: TGTGCCAGTAGTCCCTCCCACACCGGGGAGCTGTTTTTT.

The chain is built from TRBV11-2 and TRBJ2-3, with D possibly matching TRBD2 (6 bases). CDR3 size: 15 residues. V dropped 5 bases and J dropped 0 bases, with 12 bases sitting between them. Per germline, CDR1 SGHAT and CDR2 FQNNGV. The CDR3 spells CASSEAGTSTDTQYF. In DNA, the CDR3 is TGTGCCAGCAGCGAAGCGGGCACTAGCACAGATACGCAGTATTTT.

The chain recombines TRBV9 with TRBJ1-1, with D possibly matching TRBD1 (5 bases). Germline V CDR1 and CDR2: SGDLS, YYNGEE. There are 14 residues in the CDR3. The V and J ends lost 0 bases and 3 bases respectively, with 9 bases between them. CDR3 sequence (DNA): TGTGCCAGCAGCGTAGATTGGGGCGACACTGAAGCTTTCTTT. The encoded protein is CASSVDWGDTEAFF.

This chain links TRBV11-2 with TRBJ2-7, with 7 bases fitting TRBD1. Per germline, CDR1 SGHAT and CDR2 FQNNGV. This CDR3 spans 13 amino acids. With 5 bases clipped from V and 6 bases from J, the junction kept 7 bases outside the gene matches. CDR3 in DNA: TGTGCCAGCAGCGTGACAGGGTGGGGCGAGCAGTACTTC. It specifies CASSVTGWGEQYF.

The genes are TRBV5-1 and TRBJ2-2; D is perhaps TRBD1 (7 bases). This CDR3 is 17 amino acids long. CDR1 is SGHRS, CDR2 YFSETQ, per germline. Between the trimmed V and J ends, which lost 3 bases and 1 base, there was a span of 16 bases. The CDR3 loop reads CASSSSAGQRNTGELFF. Here the CDR3 DNA reads TGCGCCAGCAGCTCCTCCGCGGGACAGCGGAACACCGGGGAGCTGTTTTTT.

This chain joins TRBV5-8 and TRBJ1-5; weak D call: TRBD1 (5 bases). The CDR3 extends over 16 amino acids. Germline CDR1 is SGHTS and CDR2 is YDEGEE. V was clipped by 4 bases and J by 7 bases, with 21 bases between them. The CDR3 spells CASSPRQGWGWQPQHF. In DNA form, the CDR3 reads TGTGCCAGCAGCCCAAGGCAGGGTTGGGGATGGCAGCCCCAGCATTTT.

V usage is TRBV30 and J usage is TRBJ1-5; D unclear. From germline, CDR1 is GTSNPN and CDR2 SVGIG (reference sequence). This CDR3 is built from 14 residues. Trimming shortened V by 4 bases and J by 0 bases, and 10 bases separated the two germline ends. The CDR3, as DNA: TGTGCCTGGATGCCAGATCATAGCAATCAGCCCCAGCATTTT. Translation gives CAWMPDHSNQPQHF.

This chain uses TRBV5-1 with TRBJ1-2; D gene ambiguous. The CDR3 is made up of 12 amino acids. Germline CDR1 reads SGHRS; CDR2 reads YFSETQ. V dropped 2 bases and J dropped 4 bases, with 6 bases sitting between them. The CDR3 coding sequence is TGCGCCAGCAGCTTAGACACCTATGGCTACACCTTC. Translated: CASSLDTYGYTF. Full variable domain (remainder filled in from reference TRBV5-1 and TRBJ1-2): KAGVTQTPRYLIKTRGQQVTLSCSPISGHRSVSWYQQTPGQGLQFLFEYFSETQRNKGNFPGRFSGRQFSNSRSEMNVSTLELGDSALYLCASSLDTYGYTFGSGTRLTVV.

V is TRBV5-6 and J is TRBJ2-3, with D possibly being TRBD1 (5 bases). V was cut by 0 bases and J by 4 bases, with 6 bases left in between. Germline V gene data show CDR1 as SGHDT and CDR2 as YYEEEE. The CDR3 runs 13 residues. CDR3 region: CASSLVGPDTQYF. CDR3 nucleotide sequence: TGTGCCAGCAGCTTGGTGGGGCCAGATACGCAGTATTTT.

This clone was recorded once. This rearrangement joins TRBV25-1 to TRBJ1-2; maybe TRBD1 (6 bases). Germline lookup yields CDR1 MGHDK and CDR2 SYGVNS. Trimming removed 4 bases from V and 8 bases from J, with 11 bases in between. This CDR3 is built from 12 residues. The CDR3 DNA reads TGTGCCAGCAGTGGGCAGGGGTGGGGCTACACCTTC. Translating it yields CASSGQGWGYTF.

This sequence joins TRBV18 and TRBJ2-1; 13 nucleotides agree with TRBD2. V lost 5 bases and J lost 5; bases outside the gene matches: 0. Germline assignment: CDR1 KGHSH and CDR2 LQKENI. This CDR3 is built from 14 residues. In DNA, the CDR3 is TGTGCCAGCTCAGGACTAGCGGGAGACAATGAGCAGTTCTTC. It specifies CASSGLAGDNEQFF.

This clone was recorded a few times. This chain joins TRBV2 and TRBJ2-1; no reliable D call. V lost 5 bases to trimming and J lost 6 bases, with 5 bases between them. Germline CDR1 is SNHLY and CDR2 is FYNNEI. The CDR3 consists of 11 residues. The CDR3, as DNA: TGTGCCAGCAGTCCGGTCAATGAGCAGTTCTTC. Its translation is CASSPVNEQFF.

The V and J genes are TRBV7-2 and TRBJ2-7; TRBD1 aligns across 10 bases. With V trimmed by 10 bases and J by 2 bases, 5 bases remained unmatched. The CDR3 is made up of 13 amino acids. CDR1 is SGHTA, CDR2 FQGNSA, per germline. CDR3 sequence: CATAGTGAYEQYF. CDR3 in DNA: TGTGCCACCGCCGGGACAGGGGCCTACGAGCAGTACTTC.

V and J are TRBV2 and TRBJ2-7, with 7 nucleotides matching TRBD1. With 8 bases clipped from V and 6 bases from J, the junction kept 10 bases outside the gene matches. The CDR3 runs to 13 residues. Germline V gene sequence: CDR1 SNHLY, CDR2 FYNNEI. The CDR3 spells CASCNRGLGEQYF. CDR3 coding DNA: TGTGCCAGCTGTAACAGGGGTTTAGGCGAGCAGTACTTC.

About this clone: One end of the junction does not line up with germline, which may come from a read error. This chain uses TRBV2 with TRBJ2-7, with TRBD2 matching 11 bases. This CDR3 is 15 amino acids long. Germline loops: CDR1 SNHLY, CDR2 FYNNEI. The DNA of the CDR3 is TGTGCCAGCTGTGAGGTAGCGGGAGGGCCGAGGGAGCAGTACTTC. Translation gives CASCEVAGGPREQYF. Supplemented by reference TRBV2 and TRBJ2-7, the full variable domain reads EPEVTQTPSHQVTQMGQEVILRCVPISNHLYFYWYRQILGQKVEFLVSFYNNEISEKSEIFDDQFSVERPDGSNFTLKIRSTKLEDSAMYFCASCEVAGGPREQYFGPGTRLTVT.